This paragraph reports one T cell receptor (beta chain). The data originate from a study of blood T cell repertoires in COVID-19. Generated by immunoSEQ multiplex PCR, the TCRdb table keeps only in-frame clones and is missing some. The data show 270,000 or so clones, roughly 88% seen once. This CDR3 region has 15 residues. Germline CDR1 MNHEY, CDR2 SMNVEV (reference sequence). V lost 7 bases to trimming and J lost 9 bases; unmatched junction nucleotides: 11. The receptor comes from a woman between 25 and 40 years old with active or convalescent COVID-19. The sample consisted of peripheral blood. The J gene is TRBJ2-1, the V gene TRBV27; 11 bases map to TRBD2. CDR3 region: CASTPLAGDGGEQFF. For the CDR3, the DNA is TGTGCCAGCACCCCACTAGCGGGGGATGGGGGTGAGCAGTTCTTC.